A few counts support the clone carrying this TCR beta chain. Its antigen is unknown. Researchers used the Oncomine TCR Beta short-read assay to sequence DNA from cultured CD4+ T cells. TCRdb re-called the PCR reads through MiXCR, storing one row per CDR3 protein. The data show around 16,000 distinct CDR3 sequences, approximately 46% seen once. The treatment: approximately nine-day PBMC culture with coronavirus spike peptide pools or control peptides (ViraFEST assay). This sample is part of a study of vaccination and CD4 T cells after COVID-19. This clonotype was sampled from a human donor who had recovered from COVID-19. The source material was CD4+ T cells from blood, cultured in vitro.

CDR3 sequence reads: CSAPGPGDTQYF. CDR3 bases: TGCAGTGCGCCGGGGCCGGGGGATACGCAGTATTTT. V usage is TRBV20-1 and J usage is TRBJ2-3, with D tentatively TRBD1 or TRBD2 (5 bases each). The CDR3 length is 12 residues. Germline CDR1 and CDR2: DFQATT and SNEGSKA (reference sequence). The V gene lost 6 bases and the J gene lost 6 bases, with 13 bases spanning the gap.